This paragraph covers one TCR beta chain sequence. The antigen remains unidentified. Depths of 1 in 200,000 to 1 in 1 million T cells were the sequencing target. Repertoires were generated with immunoSEQ multiplex PCR, while TCRdb's copy carries only in-frame clones and drops some. The profile shows about 29,000 clones, about 75% of them singletons. TCR beta libraries used roughly 2 micrograms of DNA from cryopreserved PBMCs. This sample is drawn from a study of cytotoxic CD8 clonotypes in ibrutinib-treated CLL. Notes on the study in general: Clonotypes that were public were uncommon, and they contracted or stayed stable on treatment. Sample timing was unmatched between remission and later-progressing patients; lymph nodes unstudied.

Germline V gene data show CDR1 as SGHTA and CDR2 as FQGTGA. V lost 2 bases, J lost 6 bases, and 4 bases lay in between. The CDR3 is 11 amino acids. The material was PBMCs, obtained after 36 months of ibrutinib treatment. The chain combines TRBV7-3 with TRBJ1-1; D uncertain. The clonotype comes from a human donor with chronic lymphocytic leukemia. The CDR3 protein is CASSLLAEAFF. CDR3 DNA sequence: TGTGCCAGCAGCTTACTCGCTGAAGCTTTCTTT.